One and the same sample provided the 3 T cell receptor beta chains below, sequenced in a study of control samples from healthy donors and cancer patients. The repertoire was sequenced with immunoSEQ multiplex PCR; TCRdb's copy has only in-frame clones and lacks some. This table holds about 130,000 clones, 92% found once. The sample consisted of blood. Receptors were obtained from a woman in her 50s in good health.

The rearrangement uses TRBV30 and TRBJ2-7; 8 bases map to TRBD1. Trimming cost V 1 base and J 7 bases; bases outside gene matches: 6. CDR3 size: 13 residues. From germline, CDR1 is GTSNPN and CDR2 SVGIG (reference sequence). This chain's CDR3 is CAWSGRGDREQYF. CDR3 nucleotides: TGTGCCTGGAGTGGGAGAGGGGACAGGGAGCAGTACTTC.

In its sample, this clone was seen a few times. The chain has TRBV19 and TRBJ2-2; no firm D call. The CDR3 is made up of 15 amino acids. Germline V lookup: CDR1 LNHDA, CDR2 SQIVND (reference sequence). The germline V and J ends were trimmed by 6 bases and 3 bases, with 14 bases remaining between them. CDR3 nucleotides: TGTGCCAGTAGCCCCCTCGATCGGCACACCGGGGAGCTGTTTTTT. Translation: CASSPLDRHTGELFF.

The CDR3 sequence: CASSAKRGGPYEQYF. DNA for the CDR3: TGTGCCAGCAGCGCCAAGCGGGGGGGCCCGTACGAGCAGTACTTC. The chain joins TRBV13 to TRBJ2-7, with TRBD2 matching over 10 bases. After removal of 5 bases from V and 4 bases from J, the junction contained 8 bases not matched to a gene. Germline CDR1 PRHDT, CDR2 FYEKMQ (reference sequence). This CDR3 spans 15 amino acids.